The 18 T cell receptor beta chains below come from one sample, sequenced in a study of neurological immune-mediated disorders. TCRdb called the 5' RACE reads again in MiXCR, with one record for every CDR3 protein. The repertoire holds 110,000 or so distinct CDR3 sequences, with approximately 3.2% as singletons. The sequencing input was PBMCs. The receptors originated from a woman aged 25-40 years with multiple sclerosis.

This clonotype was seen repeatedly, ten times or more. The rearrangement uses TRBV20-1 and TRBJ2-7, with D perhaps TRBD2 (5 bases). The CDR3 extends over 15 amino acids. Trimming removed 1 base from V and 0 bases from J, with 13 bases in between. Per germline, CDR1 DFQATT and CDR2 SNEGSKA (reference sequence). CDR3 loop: CSARAADWNSYEQYF. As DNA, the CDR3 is TGCAGTGCTAGAGCGGCGGACTGGAACTCCTACGAGCAGTACTTC.

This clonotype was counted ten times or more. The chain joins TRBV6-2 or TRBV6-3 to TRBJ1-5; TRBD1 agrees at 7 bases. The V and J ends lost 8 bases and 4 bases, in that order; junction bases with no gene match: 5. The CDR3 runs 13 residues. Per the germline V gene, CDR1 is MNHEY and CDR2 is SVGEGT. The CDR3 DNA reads TGTGCCAGCCGGACAGGAGGGAATCAGCCCCAGCATTTT. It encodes CASRTGGNQPQHF.

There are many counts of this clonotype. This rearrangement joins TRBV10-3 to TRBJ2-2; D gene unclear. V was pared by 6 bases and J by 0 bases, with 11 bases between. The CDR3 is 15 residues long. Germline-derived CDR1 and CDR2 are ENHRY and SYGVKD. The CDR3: CAIRPTGANTGELFF. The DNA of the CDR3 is TGTGCCATCAGACCTACTGGAGCGAACACCGGGGAGCTGTTTTTT.

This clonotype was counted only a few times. This CDR3 is CSVGGASGGVYNEQFF. CDR3 in DNA: TGCAGCGTTGGTGGGGCTAGCGGGGGGGTTTACAATGAGCAGTTCTTC. The chain combines TRBV29-1 with TRBJ2-1; 12 bases are a match to TRBD2. The CDR3 covers 16 residues. Germline V gene lookup returns CDR1 SQVTM and CDR2 ANQGSEA. V dropped 4 bases and J dropped 4; count of bases not matched to a gene: 8.

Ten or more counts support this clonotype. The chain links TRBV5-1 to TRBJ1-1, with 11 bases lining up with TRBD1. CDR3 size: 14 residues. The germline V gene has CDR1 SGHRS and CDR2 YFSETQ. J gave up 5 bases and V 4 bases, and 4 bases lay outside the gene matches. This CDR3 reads CASSLGTGGTEAFF. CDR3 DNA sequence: TGCGCCAGCAGCCTAGGGACAGGGGGGACTGAAGCTTTCTTT. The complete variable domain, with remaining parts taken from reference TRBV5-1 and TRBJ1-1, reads KAGVTQTPRYLIKTRGQQVTLSCSPISGHRSVSWYQQTPGQGLQFLFEYFSETQRNKGNFPGRFSGRQFSNSRSEMNVSTLELGDSALYLCASSLGTGGTEAFFGQGTRLTVV.

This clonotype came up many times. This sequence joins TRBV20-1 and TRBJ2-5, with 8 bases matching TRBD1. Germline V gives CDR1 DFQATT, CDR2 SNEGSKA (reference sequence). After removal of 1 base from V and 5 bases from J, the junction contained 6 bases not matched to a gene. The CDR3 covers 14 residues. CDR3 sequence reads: CSARVQGGGETQYF. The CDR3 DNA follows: TGCAGTGCTAGAGTACAGGGGGGTGGTGAGACCCAGTACTTC.

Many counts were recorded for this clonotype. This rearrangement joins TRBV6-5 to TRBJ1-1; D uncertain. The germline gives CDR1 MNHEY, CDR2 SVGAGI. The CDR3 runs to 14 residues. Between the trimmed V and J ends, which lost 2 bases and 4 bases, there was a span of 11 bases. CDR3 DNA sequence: TGTGCCAGCAGTTACACCGGGTTGATCACTGAAGCTTTCTTT. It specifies CASSYTGLITEAFF.

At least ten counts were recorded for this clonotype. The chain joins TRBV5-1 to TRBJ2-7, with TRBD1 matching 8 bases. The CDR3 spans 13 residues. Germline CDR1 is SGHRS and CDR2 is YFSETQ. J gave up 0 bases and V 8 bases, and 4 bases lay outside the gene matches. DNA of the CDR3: TGCGCCAGTAAGGGACAGGACTCCTACGAGCAGTACTTC. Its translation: CASKGQDSYEQYF.

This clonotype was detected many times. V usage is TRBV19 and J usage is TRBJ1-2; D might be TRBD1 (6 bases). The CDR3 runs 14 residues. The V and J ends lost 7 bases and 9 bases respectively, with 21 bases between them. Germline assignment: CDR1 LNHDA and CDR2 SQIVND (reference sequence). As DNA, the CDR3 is TGTGCCAGTACCAACCAAGGGGGACATAGTCGCTACACCTTC. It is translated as CASTNQGGHSRYTF.

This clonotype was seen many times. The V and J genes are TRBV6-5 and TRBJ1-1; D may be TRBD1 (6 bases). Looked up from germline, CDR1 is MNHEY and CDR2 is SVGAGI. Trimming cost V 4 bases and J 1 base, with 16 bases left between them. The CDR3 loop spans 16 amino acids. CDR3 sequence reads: CASSSGWGRENTEAFF. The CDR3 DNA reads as TGTGCCAGCAGTTCGGGGTGGGGGCGAGAGAACACTGAAGCTTTCTTT.

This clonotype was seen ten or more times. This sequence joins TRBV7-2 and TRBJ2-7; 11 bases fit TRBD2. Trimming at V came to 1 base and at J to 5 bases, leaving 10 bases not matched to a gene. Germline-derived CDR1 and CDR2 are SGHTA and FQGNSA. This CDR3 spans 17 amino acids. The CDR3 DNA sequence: TGTGCCAGCAGCTTAGGCCCCCTGGGACTAGCGGAGAACGAGCAGTACTTC. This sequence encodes CASSLGPLGLAENEQYF.

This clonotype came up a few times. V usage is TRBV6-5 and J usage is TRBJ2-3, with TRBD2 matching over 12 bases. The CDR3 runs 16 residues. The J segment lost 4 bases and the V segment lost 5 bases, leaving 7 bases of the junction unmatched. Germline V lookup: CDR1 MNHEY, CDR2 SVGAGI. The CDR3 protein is CASSPSLAGGPDTQYF. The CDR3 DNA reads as TGTGCCAGCAGTCCATCGCTAGCGGGAGGGCCAGATACGCAGTATTTT.

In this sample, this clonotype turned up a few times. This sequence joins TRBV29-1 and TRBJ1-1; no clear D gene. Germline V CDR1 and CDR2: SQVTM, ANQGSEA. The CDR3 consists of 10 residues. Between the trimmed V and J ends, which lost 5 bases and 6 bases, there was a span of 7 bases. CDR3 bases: TGCAGCGTTCCTGGGGCTGAAGCTTTCTTT. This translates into CSVPGAEAFF.

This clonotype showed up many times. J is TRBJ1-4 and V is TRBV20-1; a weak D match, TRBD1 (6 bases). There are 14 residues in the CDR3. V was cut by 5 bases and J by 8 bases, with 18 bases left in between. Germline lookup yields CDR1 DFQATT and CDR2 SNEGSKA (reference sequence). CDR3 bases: TGCAGTGCTCATGAGGAGGGGGAAGGGGAAAAACTGTTTTTT. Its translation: CSAHEEGEGEKLFF.

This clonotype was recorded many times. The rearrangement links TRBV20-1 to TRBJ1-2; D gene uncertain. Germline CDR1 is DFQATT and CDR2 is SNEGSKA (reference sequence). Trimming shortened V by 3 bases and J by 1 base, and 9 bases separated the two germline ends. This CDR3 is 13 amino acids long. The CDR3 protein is CSASGRINYGYTF. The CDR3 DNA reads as TGCAGTGCTAGTGGGCGGATTAACTATGGCTACACCTTC.

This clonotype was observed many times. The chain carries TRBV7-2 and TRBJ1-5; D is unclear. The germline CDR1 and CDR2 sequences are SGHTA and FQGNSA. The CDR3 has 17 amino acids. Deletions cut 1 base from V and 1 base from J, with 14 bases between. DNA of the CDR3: TGTGCCAGCAGCTTAGTTCTGGGTGGAGCCAGCAATCAGCCCCAGCATTTT. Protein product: CASSLVLGGASNQPQHF.

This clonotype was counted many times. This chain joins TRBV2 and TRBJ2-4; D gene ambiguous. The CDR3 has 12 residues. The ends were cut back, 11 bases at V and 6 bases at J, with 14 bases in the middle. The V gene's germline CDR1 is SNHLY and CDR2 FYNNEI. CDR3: CAAQEGGNIQYF. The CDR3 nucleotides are TGTGCCGCCCAGGAAGGCGGAAACATTCAGTACTTC.

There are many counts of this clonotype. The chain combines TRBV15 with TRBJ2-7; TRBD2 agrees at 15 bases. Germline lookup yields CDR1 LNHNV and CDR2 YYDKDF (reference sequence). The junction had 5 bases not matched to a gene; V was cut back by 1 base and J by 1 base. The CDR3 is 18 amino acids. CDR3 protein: CATSRGGLAGGSSYEQYF. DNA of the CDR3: TGTGCCACCAGCAGAGGGGGACTAGCGGGAGGATCTTCCTACGAGCAGTACTTC.